This TCR beta chain comes out of a study of T-cell reconstitution after alpha-beta-depleted transplantation in children. This clonotype has a count of ten or more. The length of the CDR3 is 16 residues. Per germline, CDR1 MNHEY and CDR2 SVGEGT. With 5 bases clipped from V and 2 bases from J, the junction kept 9 bases outside the gene matches. Unique molecular identifiers were used in preparing the TCRbeta library. TCRdb reprocessed the PCR reads via MiXCR and lists one record per CDR3 protein. The table records over 400,000 distinct CDR3 sequences, under 15% of them present only once. V and J are TRBV6-2 or TRBV6-3 and TRBJ2-1, with TRBD2 identical over 7 bases. The receptor comes from a human donor who donated a stem cell graft to a child with combined immunodeficiency. The specimen comprised PBMCs from the stem cell graft donor, sampled from the stem cell graft. CDR3 nucleotide sequence: TGTGCCAGCAGTACCCGGGACTACTTAACCTACAATGAGCAGTTCTTC. Protein sequence: CASSTRDYLTYNEQFF.